Given below is one TCR beta chain in context. What it binds is unknown. The CDR3 runs to 13 residues. V shed 4 bases and J shed 8 bases, with 15 bases lying between them. Use of 60 Vbeta and 13 Jbeta primers characterized the PCR. Sequenced by immunoSEQ multiplex PCR; TCRdb stores in-frame clones only, minus some. The repertoire holds fewer than 200,000 clones, with about 81% as singletons. Healthy bone marrow donors made up the cohort. The data originate from a study of cytomegalovirus exposure and HLA in healthy donors. The study, taken as a whole, reports: Later analysis demonstrated an association between a missense DCLRE1C variant and TCR beta V- and J-gene trimming. Earlier findings revealed that most TCR beta V segments proved productive either about 87% or about 30% of the time.

Sequencing input: PBMCs. This sequence was found in a girl aged 2-10 years in good health and CMV-seropositive. This chain uses TRBV5-7 with TRBJ1-2, with D unclear. TRBV5-7 qualifies as an ORF whose function is uncertain. As DNA, the CDR3 is TGTGCCAGCAGCACCGCGGAGGTTAGGGGCTACACCTTC. As protein: CASSTAEVRGYTF.